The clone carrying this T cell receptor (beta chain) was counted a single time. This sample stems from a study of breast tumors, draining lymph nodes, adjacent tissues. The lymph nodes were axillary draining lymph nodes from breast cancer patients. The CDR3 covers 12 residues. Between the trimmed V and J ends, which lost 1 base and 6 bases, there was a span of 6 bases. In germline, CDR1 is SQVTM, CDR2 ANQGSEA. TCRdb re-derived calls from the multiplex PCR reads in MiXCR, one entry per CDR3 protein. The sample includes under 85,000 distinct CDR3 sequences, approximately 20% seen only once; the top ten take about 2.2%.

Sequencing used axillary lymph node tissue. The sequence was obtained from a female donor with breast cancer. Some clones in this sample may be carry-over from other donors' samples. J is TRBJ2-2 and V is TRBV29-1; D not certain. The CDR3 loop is CSVEGGAGELFF. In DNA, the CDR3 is TGCAGCGTTGAAGGAGGAGCCGGGGAGCTGTTTTTT.